This TCR beta chain was sequenced for a study of Graves' ophthalmopathy and Graves' hyperthyroidism. Study observations and caveats: For separating ophthalmopathy from stable hyperthyroidism, a 13-signature model gave approximately 90% sensitivity and about 82% specificity.

This clonotype was observed many times. Antigen specificity is unknown. Trimming removed 0 bases at V and 7 bases at J, with 13 bases between. The V gene's germline CDR1 is SGHAT and CDR2 FQNNGV. CDR3 size: 14 residues. The sequenced template was RNA, covering the TCR beta CDR3 region. After a first-round RT-PCR with HTBI primers, a second-round multiplex PCR was run. Using its own MiXCR run on the multiplex PCR reads, TCRdb lists one record per CDR3 protein. The sample has almost 400,000 distinct CDR3 sequences, 15% to 20% seen once. Exclusion covered patients with other autoimmune diseases or uncontrolled infections (as well as pregnancy or lactation).

The V call is TRBV11-2, the J call TRBJ2-7; D is unclear. The source is a young woman with Graves' ophthalmopathy. The sequencing sample was made of peripheral blood. CDR3 in amino acids: CASSLDRMHKEQYF. CDR3 coding DNA: TGTGCCAGCAGCTTAGATCGGATGCACAAGGAGCAGTACTTC.